This T cell receptor (beta chain) originates from a study of T-cell reconstitution after alpha-beta-depleted transplantation in children. This clonotype has ten or more counts. The CDR3 contains 14 residues. Between the trimmed V and J ends, which lost 3 bases and 2 bases, there was a span of 10 bases. Unique molecular identifiers were used in preparing the TCRbeta library. TCRdb re-derived calls from the PCR reads in MiXCR, one entry per CDR3 protein. The profile shows over 400,000 distinct CDR3 sequences, over 40% of them singletons. This clonotype originated in a girl aged 2-10 years with aplastic anemia, due to receive a stem cell transplant. This sequence joins TRBV12-3 or TRBV12-4 and TRBJ1-1; a possible D gene is TRBD1 (5 bases). The sequences come from PBMCs, collected before TCRalphabeta/CD19-depleted stem cell transplant. DNA for the CDR3: TGTGCCAGCAGTTTTGGGACGGTAAACACTGAAGCTTTCTTT. Translation: CASSFGTVNTEAFF.